The T cell receptor beta chain described here comes from a study of blood T cells in healthy people across ages. Overall study findings and caveats: Expanded clonotype changes were possibly confounded by unknown donor CMV status. There were more naive CD4+ cells and higher diversity in long-lived donors than in aged donors. Diversity estimated from one million T cells was considered an underestimate.

Germline V gives CDR1 MNHNY, CDR2 SVGAGI (reference sequence). V lost 0 bases and J 2 bases, leaving 11 bases between the germline ends. The CDR3 sequence is 15 residues long. Primed by a sample-barcoded 5' primer and a J-beta primer mix, a second PCR proceeded for 7 to 11 cycles. TCRdb redid the calling of the 5' RACE reads with MiXCR, one entry per CDR3 protein. The sample has about 1,800,000 distinct CDR3 sequences, approximately 28% seen once. With respect to this clonotype: Its antigen is unidentified.

This chain uses TRBV6-6 with TRBJ2-7; the D gene is possibly TRBD1 (6 bases). The sample comprised blood. The TCR sequence derives from a woman in her twenties or thirties in good health. The CDR3 loop reads CASSYSQGRTYEQYF. In nucleotides, the CDR3 is TGTGCCAGCAGTTACTCCCAGGGGCGAACCTACGAGCAGTACTTC.